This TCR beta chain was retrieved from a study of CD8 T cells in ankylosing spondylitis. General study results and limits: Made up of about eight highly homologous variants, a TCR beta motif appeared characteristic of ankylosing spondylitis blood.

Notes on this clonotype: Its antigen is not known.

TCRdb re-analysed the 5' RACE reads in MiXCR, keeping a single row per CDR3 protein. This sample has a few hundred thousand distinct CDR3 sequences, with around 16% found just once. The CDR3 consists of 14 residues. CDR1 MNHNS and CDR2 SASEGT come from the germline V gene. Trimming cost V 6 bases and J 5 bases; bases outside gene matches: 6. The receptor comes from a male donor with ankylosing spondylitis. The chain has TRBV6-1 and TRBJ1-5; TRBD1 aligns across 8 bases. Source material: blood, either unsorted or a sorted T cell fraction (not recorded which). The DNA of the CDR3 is TGTGCCAGCAGCGCGACAGGGGCTGATCAGCCCCAGCATTTT. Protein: CASSATGADQPQHF.